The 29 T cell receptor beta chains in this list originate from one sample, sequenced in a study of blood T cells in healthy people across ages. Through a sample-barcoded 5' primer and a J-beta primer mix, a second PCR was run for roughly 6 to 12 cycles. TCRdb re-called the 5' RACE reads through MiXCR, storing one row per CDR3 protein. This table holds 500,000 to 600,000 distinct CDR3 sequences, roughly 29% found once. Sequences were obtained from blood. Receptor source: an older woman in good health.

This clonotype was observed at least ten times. CDR3 coding DNA: TGCGCCAGCAGCCAATATGGGACTGCGTATGGCTACACCTTC. Amino acid sequence: CASSQYGTAYGYTF. The chain is built from TRBV4-3 and TRBJ1-2; D might be TRBD1 (5 bases). The ends were cut back, 2 bases at V and 5 bases at J, with 12 bases in the middle. CDR3 length equals 14 residues. In germline, CDR1 is LGHNA, CDR2 YSLEER.

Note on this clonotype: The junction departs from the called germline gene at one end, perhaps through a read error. The CDR3, as DNA: TGCGGCAGCAGCCCAGGGACAGGGAACTATGGCTACACCTTC. Protein product: CGSSPGTGNYGYTF. The chain has TRBV5-1 and TRBJ1-2; 9 bases fit TRBD1. The CDR3 is 14 residues long. From germline, CDR1 is SGHRS and CDR2 YFSETQ.

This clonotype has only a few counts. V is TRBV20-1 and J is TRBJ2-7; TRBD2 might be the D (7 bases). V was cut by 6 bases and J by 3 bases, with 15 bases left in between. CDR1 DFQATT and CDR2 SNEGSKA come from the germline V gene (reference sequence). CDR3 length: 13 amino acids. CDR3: CSAKQGGDYEQYF. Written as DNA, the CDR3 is TGCAGTGCAAAACAGGGAGGGGACTACGAGCAGTACTTC.

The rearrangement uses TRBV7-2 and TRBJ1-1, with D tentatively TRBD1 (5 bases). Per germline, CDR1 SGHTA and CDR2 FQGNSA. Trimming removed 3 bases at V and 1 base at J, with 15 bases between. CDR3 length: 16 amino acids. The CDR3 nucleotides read TGTGCCAGCAGCTTTGCCGCGGGCACAGGGAACACTGAAGCTTTCTTT. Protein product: CASSFAAGTGNTEAFF.

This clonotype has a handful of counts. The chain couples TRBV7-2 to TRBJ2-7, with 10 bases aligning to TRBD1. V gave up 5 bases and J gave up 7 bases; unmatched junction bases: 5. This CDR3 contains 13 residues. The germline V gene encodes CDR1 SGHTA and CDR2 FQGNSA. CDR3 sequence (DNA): TGTGCCAGCAGCAGGGACAGGGGAGGGGAGCAGTACTTC. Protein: CASSRDRGGEQYF.

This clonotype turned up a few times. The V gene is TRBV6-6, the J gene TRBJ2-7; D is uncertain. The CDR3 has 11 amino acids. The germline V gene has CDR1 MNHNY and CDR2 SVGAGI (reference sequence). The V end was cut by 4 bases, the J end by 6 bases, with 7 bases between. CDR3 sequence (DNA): TGTGCCAGCAGTTTTGGATGCGAGCAGTACTTC. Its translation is CASSFGCEQYF.

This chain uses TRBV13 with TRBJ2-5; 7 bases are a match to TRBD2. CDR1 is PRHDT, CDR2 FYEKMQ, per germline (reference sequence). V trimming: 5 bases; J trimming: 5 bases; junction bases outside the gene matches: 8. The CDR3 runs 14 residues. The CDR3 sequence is CASSPRLARETQYF. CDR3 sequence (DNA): TGTGCCAGCAGCCCCCGACTAGCCCGGGAGACCCAGTACTTC.

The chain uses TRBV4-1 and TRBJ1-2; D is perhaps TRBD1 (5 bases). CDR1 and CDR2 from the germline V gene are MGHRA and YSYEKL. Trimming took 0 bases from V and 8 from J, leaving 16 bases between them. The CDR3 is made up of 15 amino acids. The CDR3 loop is CASSQDFGENRGYTF. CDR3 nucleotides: TGCGCCAGCAGCCAAGATTTCGGGGAAAACAGGGGCTACACCTTC.

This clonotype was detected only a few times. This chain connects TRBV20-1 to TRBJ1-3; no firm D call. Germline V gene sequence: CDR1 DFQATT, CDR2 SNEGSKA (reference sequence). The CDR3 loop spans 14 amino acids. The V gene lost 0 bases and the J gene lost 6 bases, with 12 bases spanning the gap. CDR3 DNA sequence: TGCAGTGCTAGAGATCCACAAAATCCAAACACCATATATTTT. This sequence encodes CSARDPQNPNTIYF.

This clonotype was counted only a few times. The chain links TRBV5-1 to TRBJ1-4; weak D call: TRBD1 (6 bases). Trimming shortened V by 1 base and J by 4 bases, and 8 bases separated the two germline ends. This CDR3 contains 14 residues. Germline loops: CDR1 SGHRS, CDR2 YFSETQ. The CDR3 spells CASSLTGNNEKLFF. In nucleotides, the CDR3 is TGCGCCAGCAGCTTGACAGGGAATAATGAAAAACTGTTTTTT.

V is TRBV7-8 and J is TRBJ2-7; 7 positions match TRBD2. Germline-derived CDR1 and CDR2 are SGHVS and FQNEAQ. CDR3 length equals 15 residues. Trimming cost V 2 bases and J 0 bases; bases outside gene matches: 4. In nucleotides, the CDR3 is TGTGCCAGCAGCTTATACGGGGGGAACTCCTACGAGCAGTACTTC. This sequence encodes CASSLYGGNSYEQYF.

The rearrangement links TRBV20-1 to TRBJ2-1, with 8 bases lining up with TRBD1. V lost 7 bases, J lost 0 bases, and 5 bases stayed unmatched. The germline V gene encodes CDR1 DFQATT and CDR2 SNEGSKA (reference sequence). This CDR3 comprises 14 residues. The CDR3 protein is CSGTGSISYNEQFF. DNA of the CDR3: TGCAGTGGGACAGGGTCTATCTCCTACAATGAGCAGTTCTTC.

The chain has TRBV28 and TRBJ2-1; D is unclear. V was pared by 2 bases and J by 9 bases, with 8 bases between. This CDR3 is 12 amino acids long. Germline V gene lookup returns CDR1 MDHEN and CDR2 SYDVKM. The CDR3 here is CASSLRRTEQFF. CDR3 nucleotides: TGTGCCAGCAGTTTACGGCGGACTGAGCAGTTCTTC.

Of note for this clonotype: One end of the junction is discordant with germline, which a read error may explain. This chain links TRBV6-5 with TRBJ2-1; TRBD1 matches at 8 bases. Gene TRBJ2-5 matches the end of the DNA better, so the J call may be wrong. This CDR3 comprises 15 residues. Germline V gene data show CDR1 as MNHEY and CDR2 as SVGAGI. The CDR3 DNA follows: TGTGCTAGCAGTTACAGGACAGGGACAAGAGAGACCCAGTACTTC. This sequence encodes CASSYRTGTRETQYF.

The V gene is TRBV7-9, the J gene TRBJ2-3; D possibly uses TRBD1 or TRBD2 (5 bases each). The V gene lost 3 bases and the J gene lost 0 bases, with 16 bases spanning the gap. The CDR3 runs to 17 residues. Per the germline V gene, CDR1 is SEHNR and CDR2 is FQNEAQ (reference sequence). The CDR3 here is CASSFWTRGPSTDTQYF. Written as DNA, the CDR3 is TGTGCCAGCAGCTTTTGGACCCGGGGACCGAGCACAGATACGCAGTATTTT.

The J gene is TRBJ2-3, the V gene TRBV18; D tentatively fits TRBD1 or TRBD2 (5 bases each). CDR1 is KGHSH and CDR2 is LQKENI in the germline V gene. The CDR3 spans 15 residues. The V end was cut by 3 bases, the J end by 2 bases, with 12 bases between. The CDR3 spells CASSPGEWTTDTQYF. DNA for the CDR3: TGTGCCAGCTCACCGGGGGAATGGACCACAGATACGCAGTATTTT.

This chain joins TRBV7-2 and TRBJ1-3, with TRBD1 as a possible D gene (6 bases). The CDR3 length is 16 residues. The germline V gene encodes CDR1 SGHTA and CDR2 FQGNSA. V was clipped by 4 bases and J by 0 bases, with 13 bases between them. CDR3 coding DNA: TGTGCCAGCAGCTCGGCCGGACAGCTCTCTGGAAACACCATATATTTT. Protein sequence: CASSSAGQLSGNTIYF. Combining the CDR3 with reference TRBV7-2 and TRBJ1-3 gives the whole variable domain GAGVSQSPSNKVTEKGKDVELRCDPISGHTALYWYRQSLGQGLEFLIYFQGNSAPDKSGLPSDRFSAERTGGSVSTLTIQRTQQEDSAVYLCASSSAGQLSGNTIYFGEGSWLTVV.

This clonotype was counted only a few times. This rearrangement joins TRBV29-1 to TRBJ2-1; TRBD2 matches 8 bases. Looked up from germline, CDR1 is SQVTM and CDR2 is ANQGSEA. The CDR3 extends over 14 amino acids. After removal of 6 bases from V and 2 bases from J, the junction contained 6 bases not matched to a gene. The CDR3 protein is CSVSERGTYNEQFF. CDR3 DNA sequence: TGCAGCGTGAGCGAGCGGGGGACCTACAATGAGCAGTTCTTC.

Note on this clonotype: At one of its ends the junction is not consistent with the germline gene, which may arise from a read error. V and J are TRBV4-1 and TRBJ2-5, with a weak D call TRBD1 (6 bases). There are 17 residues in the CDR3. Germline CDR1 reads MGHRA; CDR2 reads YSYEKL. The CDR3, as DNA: TGCGCCAGCAGCCAAGGTTTGGCAGTTGGGGGACAAGAGACTCAGTACTTC. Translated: CASSQGLAVGGQETQYF.

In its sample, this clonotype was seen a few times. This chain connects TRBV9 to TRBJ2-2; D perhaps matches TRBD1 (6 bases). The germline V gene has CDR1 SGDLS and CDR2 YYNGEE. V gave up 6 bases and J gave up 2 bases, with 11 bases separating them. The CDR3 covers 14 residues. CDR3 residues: CASTRDTNTGELFF. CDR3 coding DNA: TGTGCCAGCACCCGGGACACCAACACCGGGGAGCTGTTTTTT.

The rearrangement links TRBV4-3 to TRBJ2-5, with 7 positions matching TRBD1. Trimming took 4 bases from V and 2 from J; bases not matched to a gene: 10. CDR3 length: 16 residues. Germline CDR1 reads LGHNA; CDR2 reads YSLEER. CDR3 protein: CASSLERGLGQETQYF. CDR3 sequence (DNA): TGCGCCAGCAGCCTTGAGAGGGGGCTTGGACAAGAGACCCAGTACTTC.

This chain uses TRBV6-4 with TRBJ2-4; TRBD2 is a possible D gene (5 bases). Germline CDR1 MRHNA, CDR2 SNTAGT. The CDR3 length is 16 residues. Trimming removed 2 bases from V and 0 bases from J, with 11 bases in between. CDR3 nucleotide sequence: TGTGCCAGCAGTGACACTCGACTAATAGCCAAAAACATTCAGTACTTC. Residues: CASSDTRLIAKNIQYF.

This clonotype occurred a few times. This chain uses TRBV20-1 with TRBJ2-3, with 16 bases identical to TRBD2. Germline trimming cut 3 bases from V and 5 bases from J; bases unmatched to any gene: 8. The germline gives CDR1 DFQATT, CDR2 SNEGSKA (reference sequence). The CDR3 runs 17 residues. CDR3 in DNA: TGCAGTGCTAGCCTCACCGGGACTAGCGGGGGGGTAGATACGCAGTATTTT. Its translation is CSASLTGTSGGVDTQYF.

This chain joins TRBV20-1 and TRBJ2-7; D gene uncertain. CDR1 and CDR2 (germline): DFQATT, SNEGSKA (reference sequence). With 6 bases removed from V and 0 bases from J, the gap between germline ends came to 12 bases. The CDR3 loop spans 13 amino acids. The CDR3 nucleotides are TGCAGTGCACCTCTACGGAACTCCTACGAGCAGTACTTC. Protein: CSAPLRNSYEQYF.

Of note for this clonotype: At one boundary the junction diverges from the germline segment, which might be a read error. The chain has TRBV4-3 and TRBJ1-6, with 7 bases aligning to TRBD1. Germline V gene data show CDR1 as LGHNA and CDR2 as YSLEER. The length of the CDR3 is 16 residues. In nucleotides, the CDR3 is TGCGCCAGCAGCCAAACTCCCAGGGGGGGGAATTCACACCTCCACTTT. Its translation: CASSQTPRGGNSHLHF.

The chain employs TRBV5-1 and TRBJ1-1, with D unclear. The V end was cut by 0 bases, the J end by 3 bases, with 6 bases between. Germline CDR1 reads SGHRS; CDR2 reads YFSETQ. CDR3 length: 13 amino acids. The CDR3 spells CASSLAMDTEAFF. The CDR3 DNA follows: TGCGCCAGCAGCTTGGCAATGGACACTGAAGCTTTCTTT.

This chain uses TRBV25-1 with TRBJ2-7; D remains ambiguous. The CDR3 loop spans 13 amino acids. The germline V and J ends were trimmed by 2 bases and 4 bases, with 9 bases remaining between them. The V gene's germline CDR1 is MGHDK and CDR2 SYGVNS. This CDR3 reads CASSEPSTYEQYF. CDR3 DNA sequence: TGTGCCAGCAGTGAACCGTCGACGTACGAGCAGTACTTC.

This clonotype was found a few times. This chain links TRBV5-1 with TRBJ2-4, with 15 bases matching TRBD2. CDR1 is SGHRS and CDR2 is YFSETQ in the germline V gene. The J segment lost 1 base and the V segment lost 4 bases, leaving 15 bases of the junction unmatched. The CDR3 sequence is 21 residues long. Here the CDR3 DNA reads TGCGCCAGCAGCCCTCAGGGGACTAGCGGGGGGTACCGGGGGGCCAAAAACATTCAGTACTTC. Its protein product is CASSPQGTSGGYRGAKNIQYF.

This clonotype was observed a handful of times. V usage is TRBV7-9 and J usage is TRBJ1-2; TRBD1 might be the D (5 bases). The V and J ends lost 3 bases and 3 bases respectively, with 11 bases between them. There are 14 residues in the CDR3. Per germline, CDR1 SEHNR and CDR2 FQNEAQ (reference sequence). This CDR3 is CASSFGQGDYGYTF. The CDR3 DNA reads TGTGCCAGCAGCTTCGGTCAAGGGGACTATGGCTACACCTTC. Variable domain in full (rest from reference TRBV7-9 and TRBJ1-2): DTGVSQNPRHKITKRGQNVTFRCDPISEHNRLYWYRQTLGQGPEFLTYFQNEAQLEKSRLLSDRFSAERPKGSFSTLEIQRTEQGDSAMYLCASSFGQGDYGYTFGSGTRLTVV.